A single sample is the source of the 16 T cell receptor beta chains below, sequenced in a study of T cell changes during pregnancy in multiple sclerosis. Produced via immunoSEQ multiplex PCR; TCRdb's table is partial and in-frame only. In the table there are under 80,000 clones, approximately 90% of which are singletons. Sequenced here: peripheral blood, sampled in the second trimester of pregnancy. These receptors were collected from a female donor with multiple sclerosis, enrolled in a pregnancy study.

The rearrangement links TRBV5-1 to TRBJ1-4; 7 bases agree with TRBD1. After removal of 4 bases from V and 3 bases from J, the junction contained 3 bases not matched to a gene. Germline V gives CDR1 SGHRS, CDR2 YFSETQ. The CDR3 extends over 14 amino acids. DNA of the CDR3: TGCGCCAGCAGCCCGGGACAGTCTAATGAAAAACTGTTTTTT. It yields the protein CASSPGQSNEKLFF.

The chain recombines TRBV12-2 with TRBJ2-7; the table names TRBD1, a call not compared with the DNA. TRBV12-2 is designated a pseudogene. CDR3 length equals 16 residues. The CDR3 loop is CASRLPTMGQAYEQYF. CDR3 sequence (DNA): TGTGCAAGTCGCTTACCGACGATGGGCCAGGCCTACGAGCAGTACTTC.

The chain uses TRBV7-9 and TRBJ1-4; 11 bases align to TRBD1. V lost 5 bases and J lost 6; bases outside the gene matches: 11. CDR1 SEHNR and CDR2 FQNEAQ come from the germline V gene (reference sequence). The CDR3 spans 17 residues. CDR3 residues: CASSPTWTGGGDEKLFF. The CDR3 coding sequence is TGTGCCAGCAGCCCAACCTGGACAGGGGGCGGCGATGAAAAACTGTTTTTT.

The chain uses TRBV27 and TRBJ1-5; TRBD1 aligns across 11 bases. J gave up 2 bases and V 4 bases, and 1 base lay outside the gene matches. CDR3 size: 15 residues. The germline V gene has CDR1 MNHEY and CDR2 SMNVEV (reference sequence). This chain's CDR3 is CASSSGQGGNQPQHF. For the CDR3, the DNA is TGTGCCAGCAGTTCGGGACAGGGGGGCAATCAGCCCCAGCATTTT.

This chain uses TRBV7-8 with TRBJ1-3, with a weak D call TRBD1 (6 bases). The germline gives CDR1 SGHVS, CDR2 FQNEAQ. The CDR3 has 15 amino acids. V was trimmed by 5 bases and J by 2 bases, leaving 13 bases between them. DNA of the CDR3: TGTGCCAGCAGCACACAACAGGGAGCTGGAAACACCATATATTTT. It encodes CASSTQQGAGNTIYF.

The chain employs TRBV5-1 and TRBJ2-7, with TRBD2 matching 7 bases. Germline CDR1 is SGHRS and CDR2 is YFSETQ. CDR3 length: 14 amino acids. V was clipped by 2 bases and J by 0 bases; unmatched bases: 2. The CDR3 DNA reads TGCGCCAGCAGCTTACAGCGGGACTCCTACGAGCAGTACTTC. It is translated as CASSLQRDSYEQYF.

The CDR3 coding sequence is TGTGCCAGCAGCCAAGATCGAAGAGGGAACTATGGCTACACCTTC. Its protein product is CASSQDRRGNYGYTF. The gene calls are TRBV4-2 and TRBJ1-2; D uncertain. Trimming pared 0 bases from V and 2 bases from J, leaving 10 bases between. CDR3 size: 15 residues. Germline V gives CDR1 LGHNA, CDR2 YNFKEQ.

The rearrangement joins TRBV29-1 to TRBJ1-2; TRBD1 aligns across 10 bases. Germline V gene data show CDR1 as SQVTM and CDR2 as ANQGSEA. Germline trimming cut 7 bases from V and 2 bases from J; bases unmatched to any gene: 10. The CDR3 is made up of 15 amino acids. CDR3 residues: CSATGTGVLNYGYTF. DNA of the CDR3: TGCAGCGCGACAGGGACAGGGGTTTTAAACTATGGCTACACCTTC.

This rearrangement joins TRBV27 to TRBJ1-6; D is undetermined. CDR3 length equals 14 residues. The V and J ends lost 2 bases and 10 bases respectively, with 12 bases between them. Looked up from germline, CDR1 is MNHEY and CDR2 is SMNVEV (reference sequence). CDR3 nucleotides: TGTGCCAGCAGTTTAGCGGGAGGGCGGTCACCCCTCCACTTT. Translating it yields CASSLAGGRSPLHF.

In DNA form, the CDR3 reads TGTGCCTGGAGTGTACTACTAGCGGGGGACCGCTCCTACAATGAGCAGTTCTTC. This translates into CAWSVLLAGDRSYNEQFF. This sequence joins TRBV30 and TRBJ2-1; 11 nucleotides align to TRBD2. Trimming removed 0 bases from V and 0 bases from J; junction bases left unmatched: 7. The CDR3 has 18 residues. Germline V gives CDR1 GTSNPN, CDR2 SVGIG (reference sequence).

The chain couples TRBV7-2 to TRBJ1-2, with D possibly matching TRBD1 (6 bases). This CDR3 region has 15 residues. The ends were cut back, 4 bases at V and 2 bases at J, with 14 bases in the middle. Germline V gene sequence: CDR1 SGHTA, CDR2 FQGNSA. The CDR3 sequence: CASSSGTPSNYGYTF. CDR3 sequence (DNA): TGTGCCAGCAGCTCCGGGACACCTTCCAACTATGGCTACACCTTC.

This chain's CDR3 is CAWTAGANVLTF. The CDR3 DNA reads as TGTGCCTGGACGGCTGGGGCCAACGTCCTGACTTTC. The rearrangement joins TRBV30 to TRBJ2-6; D is undetermined. V gave up 4 bases and J gave up 2 bases, with 3 bases separating them. This CDR3 is 12 amino acids long. Germline values: CDR1 GTSNPN, CDR2 SVGIG (reference sequence).

This sequence joins TRBV30 and TRBJ2-7; D is unresolved. This CDR3 has 12 residues. Between the trimmed V and J ends, which lost 3 bases and 3 bases, there was a span of 9 bases. Germline CDR1 and CDR2: GTSNPN and SVGIG (reference sequence). DNA for the CDR3: TGTGCCTGGAGCCGAAACAGCTACGAGCAGTACTTC. Residues: CAWSRNSYEQYF.

This chain links TRBV7-2 with TRBJ2-3; D is perhaps TRBD2 (5 bases). From germline, CDR1 is SGHTA and CDR2 FQGNSA. Trimming removed 2 bases at V and 2 bases at J, with 8 bases between. This CDR3 comprises 14 residues. The CDR3 DNA reads TGTGCCAGCAGCTTATGGACTGACACAGATACGCAGTATTTT. This codes for CASSLWTDTDTQYF.

The gene calls are TRBV6-1 and TRBJ1-5; 9 bases are a match to TRBD1. Germline CDR1 MNHNS, CDR2 SASEGT. The CDR3 extends over 15 amino acids. V shed 1 base, J shed 4 bases, and the junction held 2 bases outside the gene matches. The CDR3 protein is CASSEVGTGNQPQHF. The DNA of the CDR3 is TGTGCCAGCAGTGAAGTCGGGACAGGGAATCAGCCCCAGCATTTT.

The rearrangement uses TRBV19 and TRBJ2-3; a weak D match, TRBD2 (5 bases). Germline loops: CDR1 LNHDA, CDR2 SQIVND (reference sequence). This CDR3 is built from 14 residues. Between the trimmed V and J ends, which lost 6 bases and 0 bases, there was a span of 10 bases. The CDR3 coding sequence is TGTGCCAGTAGGCGGGCAGACAGCACAGATACGCAGTATTTT. Translating gives CASRRADSTDTQYF.